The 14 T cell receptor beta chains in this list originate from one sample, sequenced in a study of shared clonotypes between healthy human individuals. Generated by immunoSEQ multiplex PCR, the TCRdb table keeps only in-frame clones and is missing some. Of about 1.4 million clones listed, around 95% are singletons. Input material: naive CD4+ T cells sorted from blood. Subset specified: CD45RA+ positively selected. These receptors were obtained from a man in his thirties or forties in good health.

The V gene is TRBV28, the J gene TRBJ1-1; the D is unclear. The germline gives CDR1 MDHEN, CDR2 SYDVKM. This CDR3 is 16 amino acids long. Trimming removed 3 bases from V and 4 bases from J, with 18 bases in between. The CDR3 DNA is TGTGCCAGCAGTTTCCTATTAGGGCAGGCGCGCACTGAAGCTTTCTTT. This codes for CASSFLLGQARTEAFF. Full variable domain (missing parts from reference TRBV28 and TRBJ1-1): DVKVTQSSRYLVKRTGEKVFLECVQDMDHENMFWYRQDPGLGLRLIYFSYDVKMKEKGDIPEGYSVSREKKERFSLILESASTNQTSMYLCASSFLLGQARTEAFFGQGTRLTVV.

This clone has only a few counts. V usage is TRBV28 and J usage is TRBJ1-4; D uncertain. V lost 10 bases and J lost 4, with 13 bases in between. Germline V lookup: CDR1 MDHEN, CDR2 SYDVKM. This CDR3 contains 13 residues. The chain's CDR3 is CATRRSNNEKLFF. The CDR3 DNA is TGTGCCACTCGAAGGAGCAATAATGAAAAACTGTTTTTT.

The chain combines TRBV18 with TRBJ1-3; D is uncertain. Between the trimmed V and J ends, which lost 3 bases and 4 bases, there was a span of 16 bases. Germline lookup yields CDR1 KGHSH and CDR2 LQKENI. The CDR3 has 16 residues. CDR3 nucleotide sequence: TGTGCCAGCTCACCCTTCCAGACTGACTTGGGAAACACCATATATTTT. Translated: CASSPFQTDLGNTIYF.

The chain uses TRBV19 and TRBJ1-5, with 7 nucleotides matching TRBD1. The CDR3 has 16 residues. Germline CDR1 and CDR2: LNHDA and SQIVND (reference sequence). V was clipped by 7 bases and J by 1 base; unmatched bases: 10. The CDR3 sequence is CASNDRPQGSNQPQHF. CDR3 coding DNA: TGTGCCAGTAACGACCGTCCACAGGGGAGCAATCAGCCCCAGCATTTT.

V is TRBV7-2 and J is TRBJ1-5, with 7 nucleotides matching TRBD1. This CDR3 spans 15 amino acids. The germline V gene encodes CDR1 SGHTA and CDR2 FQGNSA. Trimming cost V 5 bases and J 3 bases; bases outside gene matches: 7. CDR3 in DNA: TGTGCCAGCAGCCCGCAGGGGGGGGTCAATCAGCCCCAGCATTTT. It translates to CASSPQGGVNQPQHF.

CDR3 residues: CASSLLADSYNEQFF. CDR3 nucleotide sequence: TGTGCCAGCTCACTACTAGCGGACTCCTACAATGAGCAGTTCTTC. J is TRBJ2-1 and V is TRBV18; 8 bases align to TRBD2. Trimming at V came to 4 bases and at J to 0 bases, leaving 2 bases not matched to a gene. Germline CDR1 KGHSH, CDR2 LQKENI. The CDR3 contains 15 residues.

The CDR3 DNA sequence: TGTGCCAGCAGCCGCCCCGGCCCGGCGCCTGGGGCCAACGTCCTGACTTTC. This sequence encodes CASSRPGPAPGANVLTF. The rearrangement joins TRBV7-2 to TRBJ2-6; D is undetermined. V was pared by 5 bases and J by 2 bases, with 16 bases between. CDR1 is SGHTA, CDR2 FQGNSA, per germline. The CDR3 runs 17 residues.

This chain's CDR3 is CASNLAGAYEQYF. The CDR3 region has the DNA TGTGCCAGCAACCTAGCGGGAGCTTACGAGCAGTACTTC. The chain is built from TRBV6-5 and TRBJ2-7; 10 bases agree with TRBD2. The V segment lost 7 bases and the J segment 4 bases; nucleotides outside the gene matches: 4. Germline V gene data show CDR1 as MNHEY and CDR2 as SVGAGI. The CDR3 loop spans 13 amino acids.

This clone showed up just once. CDR3 in DNA: TGTGCCAGCTCACCAGCCGGGCCCTTCAACACCGGGGAGCTGTTTTTT. This codes for CASSPAGPFNTGELFF. V and J are TRBV18 and TRBJ2-2, with unresolved D. The V end was cut by 2 bases, the J end by 2 bases, with 12 bases between. This CDR3 has 16 residues. CDR1 is KGHSH, CDR2 LQKENI, per germline.

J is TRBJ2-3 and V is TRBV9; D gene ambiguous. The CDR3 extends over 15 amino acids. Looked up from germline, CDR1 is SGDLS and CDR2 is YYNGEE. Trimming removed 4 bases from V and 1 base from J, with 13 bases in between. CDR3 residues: CASSSRPHRTDTQYF. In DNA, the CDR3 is TGTGCCAGCAGCTCAAGGCCTCATCGCACAGATACGCAGTATTTT.

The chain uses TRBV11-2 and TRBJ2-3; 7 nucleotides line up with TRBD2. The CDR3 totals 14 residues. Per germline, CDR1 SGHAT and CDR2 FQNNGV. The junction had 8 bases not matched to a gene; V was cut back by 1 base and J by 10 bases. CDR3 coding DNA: TGTGCCAGCAGCTTAGTTGGCGGGAGAAGTGCGCAGTATTTT. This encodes CASSLVGGRSAQYF.

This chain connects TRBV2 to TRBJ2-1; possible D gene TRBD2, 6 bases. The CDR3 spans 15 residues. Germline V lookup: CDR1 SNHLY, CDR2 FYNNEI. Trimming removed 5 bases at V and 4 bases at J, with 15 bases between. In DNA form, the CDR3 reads TGTGCCAGCAGTTATAGGAGGGCCGGTTACAATGAGCAGTTCTTC. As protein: CASSYRRAGYNEQFF.

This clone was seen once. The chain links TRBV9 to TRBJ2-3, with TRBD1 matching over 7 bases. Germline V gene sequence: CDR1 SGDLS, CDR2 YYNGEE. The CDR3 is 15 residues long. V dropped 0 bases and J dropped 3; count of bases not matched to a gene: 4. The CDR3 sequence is CASSVGNRGTDTQYF. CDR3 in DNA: TGTGCCAGCAGCGTAGGTAACAGGGGAACAGATACGCAGTATTTT.

The CDR3 DNA sequence: TGCAGTGCTACTGGGAACAATGAGCAGTTCTTC. Its translation: CSATGNNEQFF. V and J are TRBV20-1 and TRBJ2-1; no clear D. V was clipped by 4 bases and J by 5 bases, with 6 bases between them. Germline CDR1 is DFQATT and CDR2 is SNEGSKA (reference sequence). This CDR3 has 11 amino acids.